The 5 T cell receptor beta chains in this list originate from one sample, sequenced in a study of CD8 T cells in Susac syndrome (dated by TCRdb to the late 2010s). The library was obtained by the immunoSEQ multiplex PCR assay. RNA was extracted using the RNeasy kit, and roughly 0.5 to 1 microgram was reverse transcribed with random hexamers. The public reads were reprocessed in TCRdb via fastp at Q25 and MiXCR, keeping in-frame beta chains. Rows merge per CDR3 protein into single entries with the most common DNA and genes. The sample yields around 140,000 distinct CDR3 sequences; about 95% were counted once. 0.11% of the sample is held by the ten biggest clonotypes. Material for sequencing was CD4+ T cells from PBMCs. The receptors were sampled from a human donor with multiple sclerosis.

V gene TRBV29-1 combines with J gene TRBJ1-4, with D maybe TRBD1 (6 bases). The CDR3 is 14 residues long. V was shortened by 6 bases and J by 7 bases, with 18 bases between the two germline ends. Looked up from germline, CDR1 is SQVTM and CDR2 is ANQGSEA. The CDR3 DNA sequence: TGCAGCGTGACGTTGGGGGGGCGCGGTGAAAAACTGTTTTTT. It codes for CSVTLGGRGEKLFF.

The chain couples TRBV7-3 to TRBJ1-1, with 7 bases that match TRBD1. Germline loops: CDR1 SGHTA, CDR2 FQGTGA. The trim removed 5 bases at V and 4 bases at J, leaving 4 bases unmatched. CDR3 size: 13 residues. The CDR3 reads CASSLGTATEAFF. CDR3 bases: TGTGCCAGCAGCCTCGGGACAGCCACTGAAGCTTTCTTT.

V and J are TRBV5-1 and TRBJ2-5; D possibly uses TRBD1 or TRBD2 (5 bases each). With 5 bases removed from V and 5 bases from J, the gap between germline ends came to 16 bases. This CDR3 has 14 amino acids. CDR1 and CDR2 (germline): SGHRS, YFSETQ. The CDR3 DNA reads as TGCGCCAGCAGACCGGGGACGGCAGCGGAGACCCAGTACTTC. Protein: CASRPGTAAETQYF.

J is TRBJ1-2 and V is TRBV15, with D perhaps matching TRBD1 (6 bases). Looked up from germline, CDR1 is LNHNV and CDR2 is YYDKDF (reference sequence). The CDR3 covers 16 residues. V was pared by 5 bases and J by 4 bases, with 20 bases between. In DNA, the CDR3 is TGTGCCACCAGCGCCAAAGGGAGGGGGAATAGCTATGGCTACACCTTC. This encodes CATSAKGRGNSYGYTF.

The chain recombines TRBV6-5 with TRBJ2-1, with D possibly being TRBD2 (6 bases). The germline gives CDR1 MNHEY, CDR2 SVGAGI. Trimming took off 2 bases at V and 2 bases at J, with 10 bases between the two ends. The CDR3 covers 15 residues. The CDR3 is CASSYPGLPYNEQFF. In DNA, the CDR3 is TGTGCCAGCAGTTACCCGGGACTGCCCTACAATGAGCAGTTCTTC.